Listed below are T cell receptor beta chains from one sample, sequenced in a study of T-cell reconstitution after alpha-beta-depleted transplantation in children. TCRdb processed the PCR reads anew with MiXCR; each CDR3 protein has one entry. The data show about 540,000 distinct CDR3 sequences, with about a sixth seen just once and roughly 3.3% held by the top ten. Here the sequenced sample was PBMCs from the stem cell graft donor, taken from the stem cell graft. Receptor source: a human donor who donated a stem cell graft to a child with acute lymphoblastic leukemia. Each CDR3 is given with its conserved first and last residue. A D gene is named only where the DNA matches it firmly. The size entry is marked missing in some rows and otherwise reads once, few, many or a size class.

V gene	J gene	D gene	clone size	CDR3 protein	CDR3 DNA
TRBV6-2/TRBV6-3	TRBJ2-7	TRBD2	-	CASSSQSSSGRYEQYF	TGTGCCAGCAGTTCCCAGAGCTCTAGCGGGAGATACGAGCAGTACTTC
TRBV7-9	TRBJ2-7	-	-	CASSSDARALPEQYF	TGTGCCAGCAGCTCTGATGCCCGGGCGCTGCCAGAGCAGTACTTC
TRBV15	TRBJ2-1	TRBD2	-	CATSSLTGTSGYNEQFF	TGTGCCACCAGCAGTTTAACCGGGACTAGCGGTTACAATGAGCAGTTCTTC
TRBV6-5	TRBJ1-5	-	many	CASSYSSNQPQHF	TGTGCCAGCAGTTACAGCAGCAATCAGCCCCAGCATTTT
TRBV9	TRBJ2-3	-	few	CASSVVGELNADTQYF	TGTGCCAGCAGCGTAGTGGGCGAGTTAAATGCCGATACGCAGTATTTT
TRBV20-1	TRBJ2-2	-	-	CSARDKRHPANTGELFF	TGCAGTGCTAGAGATAAGAGACACCCAGCGAACACCGGGGAGCTGTTTTTT
TRBV20-1	TRBJ2-4	TRBD2	-	CSARDSRGAENIQYF	TGCAGTGCTAGAGATTCGCGGGGGGCGGAAAACATTCAGTACTTC
TRBV7-9	TRBJ1-3	-	-	CASSTDGRSGNTIYF	TGTGCCAGCAGCACCGACGGGCGCTCTGGAAACACCATATATTTT
TRBV7-6	TRBJ1-2	TRBD1	-	CASSLEVEGARGYTF	TGTGCCAGCAGCTTAGAAGTCGAGGGGGCGAGAGGCTACACCTTC
TRBV5-1	TRBJ1-2	-	few	CASSLSQGGYTF	TGCGCCAGCAGCTTGTCACAGGGAGGCTACACCTTC
TRBV6-5	TRBJ2-4	-	-	CASSSRPGPPLAKNIQYF	TGTGCCAGCAGTTCCCGACCGGGACCTCCTCTAGCCAAAAACATTCAGTACTTC
TRBV29-1	TRBJ2-2	TRBD1	-	CSVEVQTGGRTGELFF	TGCAGCGTTGAAGTCCAAACAGGGGGCAGGACCGGGGAGCTGTTTTTT
TRBV11-1	TRBJ2-7	TRBD1	few	CASSLVALTGDFRSYEQYF	TGTGCCAGCAGCTTAGTGGCTCTGACAGGGGACTTTCGGTCCTACGAGCAGTACTTC
TRBV11-1	TRBJ2-1	TRBD1	few	CASSAPPGTEPSYNEQFF	TGTGCCAGCAGCGCCCCACCCGGGACAGAGCCTTCTTACAATGAGCAGTTCTTC
TRBV7-9	TRBJ1-2	TRBD1	-	CASSPAGTGGSAYGYTF	TGTGCCAGCAGCCCCGCCGGGACAGGCGGTTCAGCCTATGGCTACACCTTC
TRBV7-8	TRBJ2-7	TRBD1	few	CASSWFTGGREQYF	TGTGCCAGCAGCTGGTTTACAGGGGGCCGAGAGCAGTACTTC
TRBV5-5	TRBJ1-5	-	few	CASSLNQANQPQHF	TGTGCCAGCAGCTTGAACCAGGCAAATCAGCCCCAGCATTTT
TRBV20-1	TRBJ2-2	-	-	CSAPYLRDFSGTGELFF	TGCAGTGCTCCTTATCTCCGGGACTTTTCGGGCACCGGGGAGCTGTTTTTT
TRBV25-1	TRBJ1-2	-	-	CASSGGPHGYTF	TGTGCCAGCAGTGGTGGCCCCCATGGCTACACCTTC
TRBV29-1	TRBJ1-1	-	once	CSVEDSGWGTEAFF	TGCAGCGTTGAAGATTCGGGTTGGGGCACTGAAGCTTTCTTT
TRBV6-6	TRBJ2-2	-	many	CASSYGPTGELFF	TGTGCCAGCAGTTATGGTCCCACCGGGGAGCTGTTTTTT
TRBV20-1	TRBJ2-1	TRBD2	few	CSAKASGGAYNEQFF	TGCAGTGCTAAGGCTAGCGGGGGTGCCTACAATGAGCAGTTCTTC
TRBV9	TRBJ2-1	-	few	CASSGTLSDEQFF	TGTGCCAGCAGCGGTACACTCTCCGATGAGCAGTTCTTC
TRBV11-2	TRBJ1-6	TRBD1	-	CASSPDRVYNSPLHF	TGTGCCAGCAGCCCAGACAGGGTCTATAATTCACCCCTCCACTTT
TRBV5-1	TRBJ1-5	-	-	CASSLYSNSNQPQHF	TGCGCCAGCAGCTTATACAGCAATAGCAATCAGCCCCAGCATTTT
TRBV7-9	TRBJ2-6	-	few	CASGGRANVLTF	TGTGCCAGCGGGGGGAGGGCCAACGTCCTGACTTTC
TRBV11-1	TRBJ1-4	-	-	CASSFFQGVGTTNEKLFF	TGTGCCAGCAGCTTTTTCCAGGGCGTGGGGACAACTAATGAAAAACTGTTTTTT
TRBV24-1	TRBJ1-2	TRBD1	-	CATSDPGTGRDGYTF	TGTGCCACCAGTGACCCCGGGACAGGGCGAGATGGCTACACCTTC
TRBV9	TRBJ2-7	-	-	CASNAKGETYEQYF	TGTGCCAGCAATGCGAAGGGGGAGACCTACGAGCAGTACTTC
TRBV5-1	TRBJ2-3	-	-	CASSPDPTDTQYF	TGCGCCAGCAGCCCGGACCCTACAGATACGCAGTATTTT
TRBV11-2	TRBJ2-1	-	-	CASSLTPSAHNEQFF	TGTGCCAGCAGCTTAACGCCTAGCGCCCACAATGAGCAGTTCTTC
TRBV7-9	TRBJ2-1	-	-	CASSNEWEWPYNEQFF	TGTGCCAGCAGCAACGAATGGGAGTGGCCCTACAATGAGCAGTTCTTC
TRBV5-4	TRBJ2-4	TRBD2	few	CASSSGGKNIQYF	TGTGCCAGCAGCTCGGGGGGCAAAAACATTCAGTACTTC
TRBV12-3/TRBV12-4	TRBJ2-3	TRBD2	-	CASSHGTSVTDTQYF	TGTGCCAGCAGCCACGGGACTAGCGTTACAGATACGCAGTATTTT
TRBV5-5	TRBJ2-2	-	few	CASSLKVSAQNTGELFF	TGTGCCAGCAGCTTAAAAGTGTCCGCGCAGAACACCGGGGAGCTGTTTTTT
TRBV5-4	TRBJ2-7	-	-	CASREWDWSPYEQYF	TGTGCCAGCAGGGAGTGGGACTGGAGCCCGTACGAGCAGTACTTC
TRBV12-3/TRBV12-4	TRBJ1-2	-	-	CASSDSQANYGYTF	TGTGCCAGCAGCGACAGCCAAGCTAACTATGGCTACACCTTC
TRBV7-9	TRBJ2-3	-	-	CASSLDLASFTDTQYF	TGTGCCAGCAGCTTAGATTTAGCGAGCTTCACAGATACGCAGTATTTT
TRBV7-2	TRBJ1-3	-	few	CASSFTGHSGNTIYF	TGTGCCAGCAGCTTTACAGGGCACTCTGGAAACACCATATATTTT
TRBV10-3	TRBJ2-6	TRBD1	few	CAISESNRGPGANVLTF	TGTGCCATCAGTGAGTCAAACAGGGGGCCCGGGGCCAACGTCCTGACTTTC
TRBV25-1	TRBJ2-1	TRBD2	few	CASSQGLVTYNEQFF	TGTGCCAGCAGTCAGGGACTAGTAACCTACAATGAGCAGTTCTTC
TRBV4-1	TRBJ2-1	-	many	CASGTGSAYNEQFF	TGCGCCAGCGGAACAGGGTCCGCCTACAATGAGCAGTTCTTC
TRBV20-1	TRBJ2-3	-	few	CSAPLGGTDTQYF	TGCAGTGCTCCCCTTGGGGGCACAGATACGCAGTATTTT
TRBV20-1	TRBJ1-6	-	few	CSAREVGPSTLHF	TGCAGTGCTAGAGAAGTGGGACCCTCCACCCTCCACTTT
TRBV4-1	TRBJ2-5	-	-	CASSRDGEETQYF	TGCGCCAGCAGCCGGGATGGGGAGGAGACCCAGTACTTC
TRBV5-1	TRBJ2-1	TRBD1	few	CASSSGQVSYNEQFF	TGCGCCAGCAGCTCCGGACAGGTCTCCTACAATGAGCAGTTCTTC
TRBV4-2	TRBJ2-7	-	many	CASSQEGSGSYEQYF	TGTGCCAGCAGCCAAGAAGGGTCCGGGTCCTACGAGCAGTACTTC
TRBV5-1	TRBJ2-5	-	-	CASSSNRAGETQYF	TGCGCCAGCAGCTCGAACAGGGCAGGGGAGACCCAGTACTTC
TRBV7-9	TRBJ2-7	TRBD1	few	CASSKPGQGYYEQYF	TGTGCCAGCAGCAAGCCGGGACAGGGCTACTACGAGCAGTACTTC